This record concerns one T cell receptor beta chain sequence. Many counts were recorded for this clonotype. No cognate antigen has been identified for it. Base-call qualities are not available, and no considerably larger clone is one nucleotide away. This record comes from a study of regulatory T cells in long-lasting Graves disease (dated by TCRdb to the early 2020s). The study in broad terms: To count as having persistent Graves' disease, a patient had to have received antithyroid drug treatment for over 5 years with TSH receptor autoantibodies remaining persistently positive. Peripheral blood TCR sequencing and RNA sequencing compared persistent Graves' disease patients with newly diagnosed Graves' disease patients. The study was conducted in China and was registered as a clinical trial. A total of about 33 samples were covered by TCR sequencing, comprising approximately 13 persistent and around 20 newly diagnosed Graves' disease patients. Persistent Graves' disease patients in the clinical cohort had taken antithyroid drugs for 9 to 11 years on average. The study at large found these results: The authors noted that the small sample size was a limitation that may lower accuracy. Peripheral blood alone was examined, since thyroid tissue, which constituted the primary lesion, could not be accessed. Sequencing and analysis were limited to the TCR beta chain. TRBV28, TRBJ1-2 and TRBJ2-5 were preferentially used in persistent disease, while TRBV20-1 and TRBJ2-1 were favored in newly diagnosed disease. Patients with persistent disease shared more public clonotypes (fewer than 3,000) than newly diagnosed patients did (about 970). Compared with newly diagnosed patients, patients with persistent Graves' disease had lower TCR Shannon entropy and fewer highly expanded clones, which suggests clonal expansion.

The V and J ends are trimmed by 6 bases and 1 base, leaving 9 bases between them. CDR1 and CDR2 (MDHEN, SYDVKM) derive from the germline V gene. Reading from cysteine to phenylalanine, the CDR3 counts 13 amino acids. Only the CDR3 DNA stays, 39 bases, in frame from base 1. Receptor amplification or capture employed multiplex PCR. Sequencing instrument: Illumina HiSeq 4000. CDR3 regions were amplified by Arm-PCR with iRepertoire HTBI primers to construct TCR beta libraries. Before sequencing, the PCR products went through gel purification. In the authors' own workflow: A total of some 65 TRBV and 14 TRBJ segments were identified across samples and were used for gene usage analysis of CDR3 amino acid clonotypes. Filtered high-quality paired reads were merged into contigs using COPE and FqMerger. BLAST was used to align contigs to the IMGT TRBV, TRBD and TRBJ reference genes, and CDR3 was defined following IMGT. Any clonotype with a frequency above 0.1% was classified as a highly expanded clone. Shannon entropy served as the measure of repertoire diversity, while the Gini coefficient captured V-J evenness. Clonotypes shared by more than one individual were considered public. TCRdb passed the public sequencing reads through fastp at Q25 and MiXCR, retaining productive beta sequences. Under each unique CDR3 protein, matching rows form one entry showing the most common genes and DNA. The V and J calls, along with clone size, are taken from TCRdb and not from the paper's own processing. The sample table records a few hundred thousand distinct CDR3 sequences; around a fifth of these occur just once. Clones ranked in the top ten supply roughly 13% of the sample.

The time point label, as the study defines it: persistent/refractory GD, antithyroid drugs over 5 years with positive TRAb. For both TCR sequencing and RNA sequencing, RNA was extracted from PBMCs using TRIzol. The diagnosis of Graves' disease followed American Thyroid Association guidelines. Recruitment of patients was carried out at an endocrinology department in Xi'an, China. From each patient, around 9 milliliters of peripheral blood was collected into an EDTA anticoagulant tube. Ficoll Paque Plus density gradient separation was used to isolate PBMCs, and no further T cell sorting was done. An Agilent 2100 Bioanalyzer and agarose gel were used to check RNA quality, while a NanoDrop 2000 measured RNA concentration.

The receptor chain draws on TRBV28 and TRBJ2-5, and the D gene may be TRBD1, 6 bases matching. The sample in question was peripheral blood mononuclear cells (PBMCs), obtained when the disease was refractory, from a patient treated with antithyroid drugs. This receptor was taken from a female donor with Graves disease. CDR3 loop: CASRKGGQETQYF. At the DNA level, the sequence is TGTGCCAGCAGAAAAGGGGGCCAAGAGACCCAGTACTTC.